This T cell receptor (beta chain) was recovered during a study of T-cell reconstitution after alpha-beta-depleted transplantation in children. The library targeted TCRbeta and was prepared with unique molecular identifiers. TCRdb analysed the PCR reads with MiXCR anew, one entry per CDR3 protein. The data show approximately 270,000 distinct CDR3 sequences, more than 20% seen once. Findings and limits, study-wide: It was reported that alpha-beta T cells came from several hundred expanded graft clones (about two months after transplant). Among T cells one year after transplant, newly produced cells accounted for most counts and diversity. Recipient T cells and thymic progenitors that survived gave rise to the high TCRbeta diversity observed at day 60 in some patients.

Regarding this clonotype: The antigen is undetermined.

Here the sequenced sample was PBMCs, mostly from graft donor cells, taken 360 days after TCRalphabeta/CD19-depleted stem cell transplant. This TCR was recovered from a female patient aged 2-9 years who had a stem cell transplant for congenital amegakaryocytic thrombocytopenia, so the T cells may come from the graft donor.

CDR3 amino acids: CASSPFGAAGANVLTF. CDR3 DNA: TGCGCCAGCAGCCCCTTCGGGGCAGCTGGGGCCAACGTCCTGACTTTC. The V gene is TRBV5-1, the J gene TRBJ2-6, with D possibly being TRBD1 or TRBD2 (5 bases each). The CDR3 length is 16 residues. Germline V gene lookup returns CDR1 SGHRS and CDR2 YFSETQ. Trimming removed 4 bases from V and 2 bases from J, with 13 bases in between.